These 11 T cell receptor beta chains share one sample of origin, sequenced in a study of T cell responses to AZD1222 COVID-19 vaccine. Profiled with immunoSEQ multiplex PCR; TCRdb holds only in-frame clones, not every one. The data show around 89,000 clones, with around 90% seen just once and 20% to 25% held by the top ten. The sequenced sample was peripheral blood, obtained on day 0 of AZD1222 vaccination. The receptors here all came from an adult in good health.

The gene calls are TRBV24-1 and TRBJ1-1; 8 bases fit TRBD1. Germline V gene lookup returns CDR1 KGHDR and CDR2 SFDVKD. This CDR3 contains 12 residues. The junction had 2 bases not matched to a gene; V was cut back by 5 bases and J by 7 bases. The DNA of the CDR3 is TGTGCCACCAGTGGGACAGGGCTTGAAGCTTTCTTT. It specifies CATSGTGLEAFF.

The table lists this clone with a few counts. The chain couples TRBV7-9 to TRBJ1-2, with D unclear. With 5 bases removed from V and 7 bases from J, the gap between germline ends came to 11 bases. The germline V gene has CDR1 SEHNR and CDR2 FQNEAQ (reference sequence). The CDR3 is 12 residues long. CDR3 region: CASSTRTSGYTF. CDR3 coding DNA: TGTGCCAGCAGCACCAGAACCAGTGGCTACACCTTC.

J is TRBJ1-3 and V is TRBV18; 7 nucleotides agree with TRBD1. The CDR3 totals 16 residues. CDR1 is KGHSH, CDR2 LQKENI, per germline. Trimming took 1 base from V and 2 from J; bases not matched to a gene: 5. As DNA, the CDR3 is TGTGCCAGCTCACCACGGGGGACAGAAGCTGGAAACACCATATATTTT. Translating gives CASSPRGTEAGNTIYF.

V is TRBV7-9 and J is TRBJ1-2; D not resolved. The V end was cut by 5 bases, the J end by 0 bases, with 10 bases between. This CDR3 region has 14 residues. Germline V lookup: CDR1 SEHNR, CDR2 FQNEAQ (reference sequence). This CDR3 reads CASSPDVSNYGYTF. CDR3 coding DNA: TGTGCCAGCAGCCCGGACGTTTCTAACTATGGCTACACCTTC.

This chain connects TRBV5-5 to TRBJ1-2, with D hard to call. CDR1 and CDR2 (germline): SGHKS, YYEKEE (reference sequence). This CDR3 has 11 amino acids. The V end lost 3 bases, the J end lost 7 bases, and 7 bases lay between the germline ends. As DNA, the CDR3 is TGTGCCAGCAGCTCTGAATTTGGCTACACCTTC. Its protein is CASSSEFGYTF.

The rearrangement joins TRBV12-3 or TRBV12-4 to TRBJ1-6; D gene ambiguous. V shed 0 bases and J shed 15 bases, with 9 bases lying between them. The length of the CDR3 is 12 residues. Here the CDR3 DNA reads TGTGCCAGCAGTTTAGCAGGGCTCGACCTCCACTTT. This gives the protein CASSLAGLDLHF.

This clone was picked up one time. The chain carries TRBV6-7 and TRBJ1-1; D may be TRBD1 (6 bases). TRBV6-7 is an ORF, and what it does is uncertain. The CDR3 contains 15 residues. V shed 0 bases and J shed 0 bases, with 8 bases lying between them. Here the CDR3 DNA reads TGTGCCAGCAGTTACTCGAGGACAGTGAACACTGAAGCTTTCTTT. Its translation is CASSYSRTVNTEAFF.

The chain uses TRBV4-3 and TRBJ1-2, with D possibly matching TRBD1 (6 bases). With 4 bases removed from V and 1 base from J, the gap between germline ends came to 13 bases. Germline-derived CDR1 and CDR2 are LGHNA and YSLEER. The CDR3 length is 15 residues. CDR3 coding DNA: TGCGCCAGCAGCCGAGAGACAGGACTTAACTATGGCTACACCTTC. Translation gives CASSRETGLNYGYTF.

DNA for the CDR3: TGTGCCAGCAGTTTAGGTGTGAGTGCTCACTATGGCTACACCTTC. It codes for CASSLGVSAHYGYTF. V and J are TRBV27 and TRBJ1-2, with D hard to call. This CDR3 has 15 residues. CDR1 MNHEY and CDR2 SMNVEV come from the germline V gene (reference sequence). Trimming cost V 2 bases and J 3 bases, with 13 bases left between them.

The V and J genes are TRBV2 and TRBJ2-1; TRBD1 is a possible D gene (6 bases). Germline CDR1 is SNHLY and CDR2 is FYNNEI. This CDR3 comprises 14 residues. The V end lost 6 bases, the J end lost 9 bases, and 18 bases lay between the germline ends. CDR3 in amino acids: CASSIQGSRIEQFF. The CDR3, as DNA: TGTGCCAGCAGCATACAGGGAAGTAGGATTGAGCAGTTCTTC.

The rearrangement uses TRBV28 and TRBJ1-3; 8 bases match TRBD1. Germline CDR1 and CDR2: MDHEN and SYDVKM. The CDR3 has 14 residues. V lost 7 bases and J lost 0; bases outside the gene matches: 2. In DNA form, the CDR3 reads TGTGCCAGCAACGGACAGGGCTCTGGAAACACCATATATTTT. Encoded protein: CASNGQGSGNTIYF.